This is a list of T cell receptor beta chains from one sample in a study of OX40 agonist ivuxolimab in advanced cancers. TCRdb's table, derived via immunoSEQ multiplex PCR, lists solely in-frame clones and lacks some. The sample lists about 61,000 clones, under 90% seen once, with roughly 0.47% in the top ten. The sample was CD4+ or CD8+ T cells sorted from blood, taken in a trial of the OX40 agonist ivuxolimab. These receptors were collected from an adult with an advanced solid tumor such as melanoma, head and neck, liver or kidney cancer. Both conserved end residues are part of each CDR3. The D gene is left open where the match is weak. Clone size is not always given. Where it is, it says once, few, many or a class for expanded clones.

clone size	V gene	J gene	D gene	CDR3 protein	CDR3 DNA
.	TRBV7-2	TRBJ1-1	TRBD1	CASSLEYRGGTEAFF	TGTGCCAGCAGCTTAGAGTACAGGGGGGGAACTGAAGCTTTCTTT
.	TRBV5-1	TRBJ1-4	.	CASSLAVGGSEKLFF	TGCGCCAGCAGCTTGGCGGTGGGGGGTAGTGAAAAACTGTTTTTT
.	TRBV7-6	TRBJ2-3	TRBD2	CASSLMAGGQGSTDTQYF	TGTGCCAGCAGCTTAATGGCGGGAGGGCAGGGAAGCACAGATACGCAGTATTTT
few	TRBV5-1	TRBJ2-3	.	CASSLQGHKDTDTQYF	TGCGCCAGCAGCTTACAGGGCCATAAGGACACAGATACGCAGTATTTT
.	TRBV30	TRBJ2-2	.	CAWRRMGTTGELFF	TGTGCCTGGAGAAGAATGGGGACCACCGGGGAGCTGTTTTTT
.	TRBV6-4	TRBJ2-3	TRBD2	CASREFGRASDTQYF	TGTGCCAGCAGGGAGTTCGGGAGGGCATCAGATACGCAGTATTTT
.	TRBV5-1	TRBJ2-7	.	CASSLMAGEQYF	TGCGCCAGCAGCTTGATGGCCGGCGAGCAGTACTTC
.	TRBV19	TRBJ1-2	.	CASSIRAGNYGYTF	TGTGCCAGTAGTATAAGGGCAGGGAACTATGGCTACACCTTC
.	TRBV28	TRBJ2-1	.	CASSSATMIGVSSYNEQFF	TGTGCCAGCAGCTCTGCCACCATGATCGGGGTAAGCTCCTACAATGAGCAGTTCTTC
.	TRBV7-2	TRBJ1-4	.	CASSFTGRTNEKLFF	TGTGCCAGCAGCTTCACAGGGAGAACTAATGAAAAACTGTTTTTT
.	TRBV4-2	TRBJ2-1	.	CASSQDFGRDNEQFF	TGTGCCAGCAGCCAAGACTTCGGGCGGGACAATGAGCAGTTCTTC
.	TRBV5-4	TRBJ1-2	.	CASSLVRGDGYTF	TGTGCCAGCAGCTTGGTGAGGGGAGATGGCTACACCTTC
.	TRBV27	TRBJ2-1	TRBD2	CASSLSGGTGTSLRNEQFF	TGTGCCAGCAGTTTATCGGGAGGGACGGGAACATCTCTCAGGAATGAGCAGTTCTTC
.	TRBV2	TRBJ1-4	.	CASSGDVATNEKLFF	TGTGCCAGCAGTGGGGACGTCGCAACTAATGAAAAACTGTTTTTT
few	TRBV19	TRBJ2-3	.	CASSARDRDTQYF	TGTGCCAGTAGTGCCCGGGACCGAGATACGCAGTATTTT
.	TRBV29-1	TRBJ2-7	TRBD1	CSVGGTGPGEQYF	TGCAGCGTTGGGGGGACAGGCCCCGGCGAGCAGTACTTC
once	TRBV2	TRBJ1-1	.	CASRRWEGDDTEAFF	TGTGCCAGCAGACGGTGGGAGGGAGACGACACTGAAGCTTTCTTT
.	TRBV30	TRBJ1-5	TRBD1	CAWGQDSNQPQHF	TGTGCCTGGGGACAGGATAGCAATCAGCCCCAGCATTTT
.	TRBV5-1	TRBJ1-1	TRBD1	CASSLEGAGTEAFF	TGCGCCAGCAGCTTGGAGGGGGCTGGCACTGAAGCTTTCTTT
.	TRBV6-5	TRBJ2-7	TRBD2	CASSFSRTSGSYEQYF	TGTGCCAGCAGTTTCTCCCGGACTAGCGGGAGCTACGAGCAGTACTTC
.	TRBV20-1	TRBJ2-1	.	CSARPSSEQFF	TGCAGTGCTAGGCCCTCCTCGGAGCAGTTCTTC
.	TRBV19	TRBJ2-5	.	CASSIAAGRGETQYF	TGTGCCAGTAGTATAGCCGCGGGGCGGGGAGAGACCCAGTACTTC